This TCR beta chain comes out of a study of TIL therapy for anti-PD-1-resistant metastatic lung cancer. The CDR3 length is 15 residues. Per germline, CDR1 LGHDT and CDR2 YNNKEL (reference sequence). Trimming at V came to 7 bases and at J to 1 base, leaving 5 bases not matched to a gene. Stated time point: pre-treatment sample, taken before nivolumab and TIL therapy. This was the immunoSEQ v3 assay. Some clones are missing from TCRdb's copy, which holds only in-frame ones; the method was immunoSEQ multiplex PCR. Of under 65,000 clones in the sample, 75% to 90% were seen once. The chain recombines TRBV3-1 (or the pseudogene TRBV3-2) with TRBJ2-3; 10 nucleotides match TRBD2. Sample: blood, taken at baseline. The source is a person between 25 and 79 years old with non-small cell lung cancer. CDR3 sequence: CASTLAGAGTDTQYF. The CDR3 DNA is TGTGCCAGCACGCTAGCGGGAGCGGGCACAGATACGCAGTATTTT.